A selection of T cell receptor beta chains follows, all from one sample in a study of blood T cell repertoires in COVID-19. TCRdb's table, derived via immunoSEQ multiplex PCR, lists solely in-frame clones and lacks some. This sample has approximately 260,000 clones, with roughly nine tenths found just once. The sample comprised peripheral blood. These TCRs come from a woman aged 40 to 55 who had recovered from COVID-19. The CDR3 runs from the conserved cysteine through the conserved F or W. The D gene is left open where the match is weak. Clone size, where shown, is once, few, many, or a class for clones that have expanded.

>-|TRBJ2-2|TRBV13|-
TGTGCCAGCAGCAGCCAAGCGTACAGGGATCGTTCCACCGGGGAGCTGTTTTTT
CASSSQAYRDRSTGELFF
>TRBD1|TRBJ1-5|TRBV19|-
TGTGCCAGTAGTATCGGGACAGGGGGCAATCAGCCCCAGCATTTT
CASSIGTGGNQPQHF
>-|TRBJ2-5|TRBV12-3/TRBV12-4|-
TGTGCCAGCGCCCGGCAGGGAGAGACCCAGTACTTC
CASARQGETQYF
>-|TRBJ1-3|TRBV9|-
TGTGCCAGCCAGGAACAGGACGTTGGAAACACCATATATTTT
CASQEQDVGNTIYF
>-|TRBJ2-7|TRBV11-2|-
TGTGCCAGCAGCTTAGTTCTCTACGAGCAGTACTTC
CASSLVLYEQYF
>-|TRBJ2-1|TRBV5-1|-
TGCGCCAGCAGCCCAGCCGCAGAGCGCAGTGAGCAGTTCTTC
CASSPAAERSEQFF
>TRBD2|TRBJ2-7|TRBV2|-
TGTGCCAGCAGTACCTCTAGCGGGGGGGTTAGGAGCTCCTACGAGCAGTACTTC
CASSTSSGGVRSSYEQYF
>-|TRBJ2-3|TRBV3-1/TRBV3-2|-
TGTGCCAGCAGCCAAGCGCGGGCTGGCGATACGCAGTATTTT
CASSQARAGDTQYF
>TRBD1|TRBJ1-2|TRBV9|-
TGTGCCAGCAGCGTCGGGACAGGGGGTTGGGGTGGCTACACCTTC
CASSVGTGGWGGYTF
>TRBD1|TRBJ2-1|TRBV13|-
TGTGCCAGCAGCTTAGATAACAGGGGGGCCCCGAATGAGCAGTTCTTC
CASSLDNRGAPNEQFF
>-|TRBJ1-4|TRBV6-1|-
TGTGCCAGCAGTGAAGACAGGTTAAATGAAAAACTGTTTTTT
CASSEDRLNEKLFF
>TRBD1|TRBJ2-5|TRBV5-1|-
TGCGCCAGCAGCACCGGGACAGGGGTTGTTGGAGAGACCCAGTACTTC
CASSTGTGVVGETQYF
>TRBD1|TRBJ1-1|TRBV5-1|-
TGCGCCAGCAGCTTGGGCAGGGGGCTTAAACACACTGAAGCTTTCTTT
CASSLGRGLKHTEAFF
>TRBD1|TRBJ2-7|TRBV4-1|-
TGCGCCAGCAGCTACGGGACAGGGGTCCGCGGAGACTACGAGCAGTACTTC
CASSYGTGVRGDYEQYF
>-|TRBJ1-5|TRBV12-3/TRBV12-4|-
TGTGCCAGCAGGGGTCTAGGCAATCAGCCCCAGCATTTT
CASRGLGNQPQHF
>TRBD1|TRBJ2-2|TRBV24-1|-
TGTGCCACCAGTGACCCGAGGAGACAGGGTAACACCGGGGAGCTGTTTTTT
CATSDPRRQGNTGELFF
>TRBD2|TRBJ2-1|TRBV2|-
TGTGCCAGCAGCCTGACTAGCGGGAGCAATGAGCAGTTCTTC
CASSLTSGSNEQFF
>-|TRBJ2-6|TRBV5-4|-
TGTGCCAGCAGCCCCGACAGGTCCATTTCTGGGGCCAACGTCCTGACTTTC
CASSPDRSISGANVLTF
>-|TRBJ2-2|TRBV5-1|once
TGCGCCAGCAGCCCCGGCAAAGGGGGGGTGAACACCGGGGAGCTGTTTTTT
CASSPGKGGVNTGELFF
>TRBD2|TRBJ2-7|TRBV5-4|-
TGTGCCAGCAGCGCGGGGGGCCTCGGTCTCTCCTACGAGCAGTACTTC
CASSAGGLGLSYEQYF
>-|TRBJ1-5|TRBV10-3|-
TGTGCCATCAGTAAAGACACTAGCAATCAGCCCCAGCATTTT
CAISKDTSNQPQHF
>TRBD1|TRBJ2-5|TRBV25-1|-
TGTGCCAGCAGTGCCGCAGGGGGAGAGACCCAGTACTTC
CASSAAGGETQYF
>TRBD1|TRBJ2-3|TRBV24-1|-
TGTGCCACCAGTGACAGGGGGCTTCGTACAGATACGCAGTATTTT
CATSDRGLRTDTQYF
>-|TRBJ2-5|TRBV11-2|-
TGTGCCAGCAGCCCACAGGTCCAGACCCAGTACTTC
CASSPQVQTQYF
>-|TRBJ1-1|TRBV30|-
TGTGCCTGGAGTCAGGATCTCGGGGACACTGAAGCTTTCTTT
CAWSQDLGDTEAFF
>-|TRBJ1-3|TRBV9|-
TGTGCCAGCAGCGACAGGATCTCTGGAAACACCATATATTTT
CASSDRISGNTIYF
>TRBD1|TRBJ2-7|TRBV11-2|-
TGTGCCAGCAGCTTATCTCTCGGACAGGGTCCCGAGCAGTACTTC
CASSLSLGQGPEQYF
>-|TRBJ2-7|TRBV6-2/TRBV6-3|-
TGTGCCAGCAGTACCTATCGCGAGCAGTACTTC
CASSTYREQYF
>-|TRBJ2-1|TRBV19|-
TGTGCCAGTAGTATAGACGGTCCCAATGAGCAGTTCTTC
CASSIDGPNEQFF
>-|TRBJ1-1|TRBV18|-
TGTGCCAGCTCACCATCCAAGAACACTGAAGCTTTCTTT
CASSPSKNTEAFF
>-|TRBJ1-1|TRBV4-2|-
TGTGCCAGCAGCAGAGTGAGGGGGGGAAACACTGAAGCTTTCTTT
CASSRVRGGNTEAFF
>TRBD1|TRBJ2-2|TRBV7-9|-
TGTGCCAGCCCCTTAGGGTTCGGACAGGGGCCCAAGGGCACCGGGGAGCTGTTTTTT
CASPLGFGQGPKGTGELFF